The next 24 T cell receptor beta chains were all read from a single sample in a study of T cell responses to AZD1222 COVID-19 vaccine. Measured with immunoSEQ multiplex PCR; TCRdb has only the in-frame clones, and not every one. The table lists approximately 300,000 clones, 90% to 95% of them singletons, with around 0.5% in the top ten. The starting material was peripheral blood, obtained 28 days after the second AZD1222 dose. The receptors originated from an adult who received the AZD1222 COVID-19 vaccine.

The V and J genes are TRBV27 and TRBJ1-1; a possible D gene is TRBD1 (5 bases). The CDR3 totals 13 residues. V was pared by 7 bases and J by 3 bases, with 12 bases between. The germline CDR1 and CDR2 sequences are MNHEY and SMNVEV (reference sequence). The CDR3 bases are TGTGCCAGCAAATTCATGGGGGACACTGAAGCTTTCTTT. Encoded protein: CASKFMGDTEAFF.

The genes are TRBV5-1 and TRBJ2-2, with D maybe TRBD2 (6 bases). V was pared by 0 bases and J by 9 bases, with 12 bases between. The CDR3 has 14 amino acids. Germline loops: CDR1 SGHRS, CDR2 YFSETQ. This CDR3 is CASSLAMEGRELFF. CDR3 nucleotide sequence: TGCGCCAGCAGCTTGGCTATGGAGGGGAGGGAGCTGTTTTTT.

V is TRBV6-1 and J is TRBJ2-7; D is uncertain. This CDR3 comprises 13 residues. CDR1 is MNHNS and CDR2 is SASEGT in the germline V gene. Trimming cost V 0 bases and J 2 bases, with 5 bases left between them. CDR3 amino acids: CASSEARAYEQYF. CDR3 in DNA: TGTGCCAGCAGTGAAGCGCGAGCCTACGAGCAGTACTTC.

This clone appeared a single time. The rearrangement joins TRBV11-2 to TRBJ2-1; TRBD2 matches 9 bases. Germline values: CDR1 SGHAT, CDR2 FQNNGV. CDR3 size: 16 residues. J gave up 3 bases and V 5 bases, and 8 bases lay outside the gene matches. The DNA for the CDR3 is TGTGCCAGCAGCCCCTCGCAGCGGGGGGTCTACAATGAGCAGTTCTTC. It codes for CASSPSQRGVYNEQFF. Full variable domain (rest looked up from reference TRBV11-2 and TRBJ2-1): EAGVAQSPRYKIIEKRQSVAFWCNPISGHATLYWYQQILGQGPKLLIQFQNNGVVDDSQLPKDRFSAERLKGVDSTLKIQPAKLEDSAVYLCASSPSQRGVYNEQFFGPGTRLTVL.

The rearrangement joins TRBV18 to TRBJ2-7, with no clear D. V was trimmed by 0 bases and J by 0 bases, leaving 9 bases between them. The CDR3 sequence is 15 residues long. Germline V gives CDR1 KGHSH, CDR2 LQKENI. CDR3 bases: TGTGCCAGCTCACCACCGCAGCCGAGCTCCTACGAGCAGTACTTC. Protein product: CASSPPQPSSYEQYF.

For the CDR3, the DNA is TGTGCCTCCAGGGGGGAGCGGGGGATCTCCTACGAGCAGTACTTC. Protein product: CASRGERGISYEQYF. The rearrangement uses TRBV2 and TRBJ2-7, with D perhaps matching TRBD2 (8 bases). Germline V gives CDR1 SNHLY, CDR2 FYNNEI. CDR3 length: 15 amino acids. The V gene lost 11 bases and the J gene lost 0 bases, with 20 bases spanning the gap.

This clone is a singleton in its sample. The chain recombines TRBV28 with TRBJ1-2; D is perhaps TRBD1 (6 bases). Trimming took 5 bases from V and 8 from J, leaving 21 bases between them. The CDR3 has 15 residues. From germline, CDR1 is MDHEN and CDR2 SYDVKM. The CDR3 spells CASSLTSSGQRGYTF. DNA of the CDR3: TGTGCCAGCAGTCTTACATCCTCGGGACAACGGGGCTACACCTTC.

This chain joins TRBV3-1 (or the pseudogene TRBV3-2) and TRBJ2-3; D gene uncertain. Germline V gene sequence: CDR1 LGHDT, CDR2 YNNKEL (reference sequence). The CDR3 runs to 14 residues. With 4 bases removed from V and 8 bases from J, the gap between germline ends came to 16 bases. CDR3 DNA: TGTGCCAGCAGCCCCCTCTGGGGTCCAGGTACGCAGTATTTT. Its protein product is CASSPLWGPGTQYF.

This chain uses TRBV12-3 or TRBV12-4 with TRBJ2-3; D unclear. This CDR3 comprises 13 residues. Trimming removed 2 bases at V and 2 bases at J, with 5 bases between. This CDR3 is CASSLHPTDTQYF. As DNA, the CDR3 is TGTGCCAGCAGTTTACATCCCACAGATACGCAGTATTTT.

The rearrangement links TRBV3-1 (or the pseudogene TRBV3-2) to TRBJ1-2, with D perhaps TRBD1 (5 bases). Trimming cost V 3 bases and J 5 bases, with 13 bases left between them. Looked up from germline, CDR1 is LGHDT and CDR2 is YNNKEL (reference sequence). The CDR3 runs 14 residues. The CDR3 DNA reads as TGTGCCAGCAGCCAGCCGGGACTAGGGTATGGCTACACCTTC. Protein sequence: CASSQPGLGYGYTF.

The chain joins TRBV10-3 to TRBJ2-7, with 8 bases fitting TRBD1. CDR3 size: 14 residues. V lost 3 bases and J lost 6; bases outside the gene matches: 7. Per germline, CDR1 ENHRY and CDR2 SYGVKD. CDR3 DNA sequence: TGTGCCATCAGTGAAGGCAGGGGGCATTCCGAGCAGTACTTC. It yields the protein CAISEGRGHSEQYF.

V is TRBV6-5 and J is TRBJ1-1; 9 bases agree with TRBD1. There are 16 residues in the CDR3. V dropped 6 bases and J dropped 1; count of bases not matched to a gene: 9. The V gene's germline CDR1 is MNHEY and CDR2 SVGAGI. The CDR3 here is CASSYRGPSPNTEAFF. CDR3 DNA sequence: TGTGCCAGCAGCTACAGGGGGCCCTCTCCGAACACTGAAGCTTTCTTT.

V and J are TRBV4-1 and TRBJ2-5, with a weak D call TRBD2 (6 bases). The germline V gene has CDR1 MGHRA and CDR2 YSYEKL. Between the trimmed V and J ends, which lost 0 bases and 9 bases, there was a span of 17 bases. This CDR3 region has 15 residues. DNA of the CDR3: TGCGCCAGCAGCCAAGAAGTTAGCGGTTCCTGGGCCCAGTACTTC. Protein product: CASSQEVSGSWAQYF.

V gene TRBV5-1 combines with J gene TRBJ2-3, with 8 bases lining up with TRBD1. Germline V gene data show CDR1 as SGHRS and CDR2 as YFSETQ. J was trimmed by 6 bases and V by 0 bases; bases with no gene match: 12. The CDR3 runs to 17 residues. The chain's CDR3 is CASSLEPRGQGSDTQYF. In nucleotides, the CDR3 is TGCGCCAGCAGCTTGGAGCCCAGAGGACAGGGTAGTGATACGCAGTATTTT.

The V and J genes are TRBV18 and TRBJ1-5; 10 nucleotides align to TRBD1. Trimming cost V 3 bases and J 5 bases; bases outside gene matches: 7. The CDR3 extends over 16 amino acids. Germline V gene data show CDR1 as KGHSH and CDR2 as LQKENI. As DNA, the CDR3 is TGTGCCAGCTCACCTCAGGGGACAGGGGTTGATCAGCCCCAGCATTTT. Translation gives CASSPQGTGVDQPQHF.

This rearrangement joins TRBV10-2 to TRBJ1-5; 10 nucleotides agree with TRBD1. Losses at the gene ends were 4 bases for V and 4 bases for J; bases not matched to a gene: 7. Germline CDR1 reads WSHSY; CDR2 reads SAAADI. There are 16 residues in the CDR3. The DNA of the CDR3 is TGCGCCAGCAGTGGGCCCGGGACAGGGGTGAATCAGCCCCAGCATTTT. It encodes CASSGPGTGVNQPQHF.

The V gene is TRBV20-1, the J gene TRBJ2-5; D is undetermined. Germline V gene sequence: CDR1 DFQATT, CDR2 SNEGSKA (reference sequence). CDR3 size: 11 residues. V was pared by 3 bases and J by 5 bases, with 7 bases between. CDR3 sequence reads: CSARPLETQYF. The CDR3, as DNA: TGCAGTGCTAGGCCCTTGGAGACCCAGTACTTC.

The CDR3 DNA reads TGTGCCAGCAGTCGTCCCGGGACAGGGAATCCCAATGGCTACACCTTC. This codes for CASSRPGTGNPNGYTF. V is TRBV6-6 and J is TRBJ1-2, with 9 bases aligning to TRBD1. The germline V gene encodes CDR1 MNHNY and CDR2 SVGAGI (reference sequence). The V segment lost 5 bases and the J segment 6 bases; nucleotides outside the gene matches: 13. The CDR3 is 16 residues long.

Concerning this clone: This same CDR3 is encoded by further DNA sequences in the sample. The CDR3 protein is CASSPGYGYTF. CDR3 nucleotides: TGTGCCAGCAGTCCCGGTTATGGCTACACCTTC. This rearrangement joins TRBV28 to TRBJ1-2; D unclear. The CDR3 is 11 residues long. Germline V gives CDR1 MDHEN, CDR2 SYDVKM. Between the trimmed V and J ends, which lost 5 bases and 5 bases, there was a span of 6 bases.

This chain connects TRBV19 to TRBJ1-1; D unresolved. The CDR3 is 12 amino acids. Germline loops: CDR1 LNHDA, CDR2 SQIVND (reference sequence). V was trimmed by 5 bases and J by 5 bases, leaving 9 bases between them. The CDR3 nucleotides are TGTGCCAGTAGTGCCCTGGGGACTGAAGCTTTCTTT. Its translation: CASSALGTEAFF. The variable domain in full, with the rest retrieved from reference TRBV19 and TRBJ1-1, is DGGITQSPKYLFRKEGQNVTLSCEQNLNHDAMYWYRQDPGQGLRLIYYSQIVNDFQKGDIAEGYSVSREKKESFPLTVTSAQKNPTAFYLCASSALGTEAFFGQGTRLTVV.

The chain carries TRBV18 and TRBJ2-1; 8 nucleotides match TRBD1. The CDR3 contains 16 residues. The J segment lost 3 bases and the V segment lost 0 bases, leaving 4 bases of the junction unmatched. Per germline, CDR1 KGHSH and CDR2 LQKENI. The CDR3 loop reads CASSPPPGQGYNEQFF. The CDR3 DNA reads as TGTGCCAGCTCACCACCTCCCGGACAGGGCTACAATGAGCAGTTCTTC.

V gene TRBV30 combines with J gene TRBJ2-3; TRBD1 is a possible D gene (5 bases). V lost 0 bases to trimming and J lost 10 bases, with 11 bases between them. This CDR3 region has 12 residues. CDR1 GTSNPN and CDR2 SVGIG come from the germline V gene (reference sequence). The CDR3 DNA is TGTGCCTGGAGTGTCTTGGACACCGCGCAGTATTTT. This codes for CAWSVLDTAQYF.

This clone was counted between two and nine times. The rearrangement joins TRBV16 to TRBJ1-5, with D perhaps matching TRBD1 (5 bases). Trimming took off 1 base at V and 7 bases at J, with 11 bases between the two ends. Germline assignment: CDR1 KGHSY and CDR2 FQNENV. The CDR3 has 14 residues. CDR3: CASSQLGYRQPQHF. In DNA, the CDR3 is TGTGCCAGCAGCCAATTGGGCTACAGGCAGCCCCAGCATTTT. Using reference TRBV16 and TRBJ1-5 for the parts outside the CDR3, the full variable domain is GEEVAQTPKHLVRGEGQKAKLYCAPIKGHSYVFWYQQVLKNEFKFLISFQNENVFDETGMPKERFSAKCLPNSPCSLEIQATKLEDSAVYFCASSQLGYRQPQHFGDGTRLSIL.

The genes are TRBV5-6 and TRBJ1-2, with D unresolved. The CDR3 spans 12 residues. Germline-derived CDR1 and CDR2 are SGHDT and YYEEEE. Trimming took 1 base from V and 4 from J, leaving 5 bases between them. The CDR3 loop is CASSLSSYGYTF. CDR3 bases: TGTGCCAGCAGCTTGTCATCCTATGGCTACACCTTC.